These 5 T cell receptor beta chains were all obtained from the same sample, sequenced in a study of CD8 T cells in Susac syndrome. When the RNA was reverse transcribed, random hexamers were used with an input of roughly 0.5 to 1 ug. A single record per CDR3 protein comes from TCRdb applying MiXCR to the immunoSEQ multiplex PCR reads. Of some 180,000 distinct CDR3 sequences detected, approximately 95% appear once; the ten largest clones hold more than 0.1%. The sample taken for sequencing was CD4+ T cells from PBMCs. The receptors derive from a human donor in good health.

V is TRBV20-1 and J is TRBJ2-7, with 9 bases fitting TRBD2. This CDR3 is built from 14 residues. CDR1 is DFQATT and CDR2 is SNEGSKA in the germline V gene (reference sequence). V was pared by 2 bases and J by 5 bases, with 7 bases of the junction left unmatched. CDR3 amino acids: CSARIAGASHEQYF. As DNA, the CDR3 is TGCAGTGCTAGAATAGCGGGAGCTAGTCACGAGCAGTACTTC.

This rearrangement joins TRBV3-1 to TRBJ2-4; 14 nucleotides line up with TRBD2. CDR3 length: 16 amino acids. The V gene's germline CDR1 is LGHDT and CDR2 YNNKEL (reference sequence). Trimming removed 5 bases from V and 5 bases from J; junction bases left unmatched: 5. The CDR3 spells CASSNRLAGGENIQYF. The CDR3 DNA reads as TGTGCCAGCAGCAATCGACTAGCGGGAGGGGAAAACATTCAGTACTTC.

This rearrangement joins TRBV30 to TRBJ2-1; D gene uncertain. The germline V gene encodes CDR1 GTSNPN and CDR2 SVGIG (reference sequence). This CDR3 spans 11 amino acids. Trimming took 3 bases from V and 6 from J, leaving 6 bases between them. The CDR3 DNA is TGTGCCTGGAGCAGGCCCAATGAGCAGTTCTTC. Protein product: CAWSRPNEQFF.

V gene TRBV30 combines with J gene TRBJ1-2; a possible D gene is TRBD1 (6 bases). The ends were cut back, 5 bases at V and 4 bases at J, with 17 bases in the middle. CDR1 GTSNPN and CDR2 SVGIG come from the germline V gene (reference sequence). The CDR3 has 14 amino acids. CDR3 region: CAWRIGGLGYGYTF. For the CDR3, the DNA is TGTGCCTGGCGGATCGGGGGGCTAGGCTATGGCTACACCTTC.

The V call is TRBV7-2, the J call TRBJ2-5; 8 bases fit TRBD2. The germline V gene has CDR1 SGHTA and CDR2 FQGNSA. The CDR3 has 16 residues. The V and J ends lost 1 base and 5 bases, in that order; junction bases with no gene match: 9. The CDR3 is CASSLGVLRGGETQYF. The CDR3, as DNA: TGTGCCAGCAGCTTAGGAGTGCTACGGGGGGGCGAGACCCAGTACTTC.